A selection of T cell receptor beta chains follows, all from one sample in a study of CD8 T cells in ankylosing spondylitis. TCRdb reprocessed the 5' RACE reads via MiXCR and lists one record per CDR3 protein. The table includes 130,000 or so distinct CDR3 sequences, 7% detected once. Input material: blood, either unsorted or a sorted T cell fraction (not recorded which). The receptors stem from a male donor with ankylosing spondylitis or in good health (not recorded which). The CDR3 runs from the conserved cysteine through the conserved F or W. D genes are given only for firm matches. Clone size, where shown, is once, few, many, or a class for clones that have expanded.

D gene,J gene,V gene,clone size,CDR3 protein,CDR3 DNA
-,TRBJ2-5,TRBV5-1,-,CASSYDPGPQETQYF,TGCGCCAGCAGCTATGATCCGGGGCCCCAAGAGACCCAGTACTTC
-,TRBJ2-3,TRBV5-1,many,CASSLASDYTDTQYF,TGCGCCAGCAGCTTGGCTAGCGATTACACAGATACGCAGTATTTT
-,TRBJ1-2,TRBV5-1,many,CASSPPTYGYTF,TGCGCCAGCAGCCCCCCTACTTATGGCTACACCTTC
TRBD2,TRBJ2-5,TRBV29-1,many,CSVLLAGAQETQYF,TGCAGCGTCCTACTAGCGGGAGCTCAAGAGACCCAGTACTTC
-,TRBJ1-1,TRBV20-1,many,CSAAMLEAFF,TGCAGTGCTGCCATGTTGGAAGCTTTCTTT
TRBD1,TRBJ2-7,TRBV29-1,many,CSVRTGGSYEQYF,TGCAGCGTTCGGACAGGGGGCTCCTACGAGCAGTACTTC
-,TRBJ1-2,TRBV12-3/TRBV12-4,many,CASRSTGINYGYTF,TGTGCCAGCAGGTCGACCGGGATTAACTATGGCTACACCTTC
TRBD2,TRBJ2-6,TRBV7-9,-,CASSGSGGSSGANVLTF,TGTGCCAGCAGCGGCTCGGGGGGAAGCTCTGGGGCCAACGTCCTGACTTTC
-,TRBJ2-1,TRBV5-1,many,CASSYTTGSYNEQFF,TGCGCCAGCAGCTATACAACAGGATCCTACAATGAGCAGTTCTTC
TRBD1,TRBJ2-2,TRBV20-1,few,CCAREPDRATNTGELFF,TGCTGTGCTAGAGAACCGGACAGGGCAACGAACACCGGGGAGCTGTTTTTT
TRBD2,TRBJ2-1,TRBV5-1,many,CASSLAGLAGAYNEQFF,TGCGCCAGCAGCTTGGCCGGACTAGCGGGGGCCTACAATGAGCAGTTCTTC
-,TRBJ2-2,TRBV20-1,many,CSARERTVEGELFF,TGCAGTGCTAGAGAGCGGACGGTGGAGGGGGAGCTGTTTTTT
TRBD1,TRBJ2-1,TRBV30,-,CAWTEERDRDENEQFF,TGTGCCTGGACAGAGGAGCGGGACAGGGACGAGAATGAGCAGTTCTTC
-,TRBJ2-7,TRBV6-5,-,CASNSREKVSYEQYF,TGTGCCAGCAATTCCAGGGAGAAGGTCTCCTACGAGCAGTACTTC
TRBD1,TRBJ2-1,TRBV11-1,many,CASSNDRGLYNEQFF,TGTGCCAGCAGCAATGACAGGGGCCTCTACAATGAGCAGTTCTTC
TRBD1,TRBJ1-2,TRBV5-1,many,CASSLGDRGWTGYTF,TGCGCCAGCAGCTTGGGGGACAGGGGATGGACGGGCTACACCTTC
TRBD1,TRBJ2-1,TRBV5-5,many,CASSSPGQANNEQFF,TGTGCCAGCAGCTCACCGGGACAGGCTAACAATGAGCAGTTCTTC
TRBD2,TRBJ2-1,TRBV20-1,few,CSARELDSGRAKASNGFF,TGCAGTGCTAGAGAACTGGATAGCGGGAGAGCGAAGGCCTCTAATGGGTTCTTC
-,TRBJ1-5,TRBV9,many,CASSVAGGSNQPQHF,TGTGCCAGCAGCGTAGCCGGGGGCAGCAATCAGCCCCAGCATTTT
TRBD1,TRBJ1-3,TRBV20-1,many,CSARDPLRDRGGNTIYF,TGCAGTGCTAGAGATCCTCTCCGGGACAGGGGAGGAAACACCATATATTTT
-,TRBJ1-4,TRBV6-1,many,CASLVHIGEKLFF,TGTGCCAGCTTGGTGCACATCGGAGAAAAACTGTTTTTT
TRBD1,TRBJ2-7,TRBV9,-,CASSAGQGGFEQYF,TGTGCCAGCAGCGCTGGACAGGGGGGGTTCGAGCAGTACTTC